The T cell receptor (beta chain) described here comes from a study of blood T cell repertoires in COVID-19. Overall study context: The study drew acute and convalescent COVID-19 samples from the United States, Italy and Spain. PBMCs, B-cell-depleted T cells, or T cells provided the cDNA or gDNA that made up the material.

Original processing methods: Amplified reference gene primers provided the basis for estimating nucleated cell counts. The data were produced by immunoSEQ multiplex PCR, yet TCRdb's version contains in-frame clones alone and is incomplete. That table furnishes V, J and clone size, whereas the DNA furnished D and trimming. Among roughly 100,000 clones, 69% were seen once, and the ten largest hold about 6%. The CDR3 runs to 15 residues. V shed 4 bases and J shed 3 bases, with 15 bases lying between them. Germline lookup yields CDR1 SGHDN and CDR2 FVKESK. Sequencing input: peripheral blood. This TCR was recovered from an elderly man with acute or convalescent COVID-19. The chain couples TRBV14 to TRBJ2-5, with a tentative D call TRBD1 (6 bases). The CDR3 spells CASSPSDRWEETQYF. The CDR3 DNA reads as TGTGCCAGCAGCCCTTCGGACAGATGGGAAGAGACCCAGTACTTC.